This T cell receptor (beta chain) was found in a study of cytomegalovirus exposure and HLA in healthy donors. The PCR was carried out with 60 Vbeta primers and 13 Jbeta primers. The data were produced by immunoSEQ multiplex PCR, yet TCRdb's version contains in-frame clones alone and is incomplete. The sample contains 150,000 to 200,000 clones, roughly 85% of which appear only once. This CDR3 is built from 17 residues. The V gene's germline CDR1 is SGHAT and CDR2 FQNNGV. V gave up 5 bases and J gave up 5 bases, with 25 bases separating them. This chain joins TRBV11-2 and TRBJ2-7, with D perhaps matching TRBD1 (6 bases). The material sequenced was PBMCs. The receptor was derived from a woman under 30 in good health and CMV-seronegative. DNA for the CDR3: TGTGCCAGCAGCCCTCCTTGGGCAGGGGATTTGAGAAACGAGCAGTACTTC. It specifies CASSPPWAGDLRNEQYF. Full variable domain (missing parts from reference TRBV11-2 and TRBJ2-7): EAGVAQSPRYKIIEKRQSVAFWCNPISGHATLYWYQQILGQGPKLLIQFQNNGVVDDSQLPKDRFSAERLKGVDSTLKIQPAKLEDSAVYLCASSPPWAGDLRNEQYFGPGTRLTVT.